This T cell receptor (beta chain) was documented in a study of cytomegalovirus exposure and HLA in healthy donors. Overall study findings and caveats: It was taken for granted in presence/absence analyses that sequencing depth across donors was roughly uniform.

This clone was seen more than once but under ten times. The antigen is unknown. One junction end disagrees with the germline gene, perhaps due to a read error. 13 Jbeta primers and 60 Vbeta primers were used for the PCR. Per the original methods: An analysis performed later counted about 80 million unique TCR beta chains (roughly 11 million of them shared). Assay: immunoSEQ multiplex PCR; the TCRdb copy retains only in-frame clones and omits some. V, J and clone size reflect that table, while D and trimming were determined from the DNA. The repertoire holds 150,000 to 170,000 clones, with nearly 80% as singletons. This receptor was identified in a man aged 30 to 45 in good health and CMV-seropositive. The specimen sequenced was PBMCs.

The CDR3 region is CSSSTIIRSSGANVLTF. The CDR3 coding sequence is TGTTCCAGCAGCACGATCATACGGAGCTCTGGGGCCAACGTCCTGACTTTC. V gene TRBV7-9 combines with J gene TRBJ2-6; D is uncertain. CDR3 size: 17 residues. Germline V lookup: CDR1 SEHNR, CDR2 FQNEAQ (reference sequence). The whole variable domain, remainder taken from reference TRBV7-9 and TRBJ2-6, is DTGVSQNPRHKITKRGQNVTFRCDPISEHNRLYWYRQTLGQGPEFLTYFQNEAQLEKSRLLSDRFSAERPKGSFSTLEIQRTEQGDSAMYLCSSSTIIRSSGANVLTFGAGSRLTVL.